These 10 T cell receptor beta chains share one sample of origin, sequenced in a study of T cell repertoires in cytomegalovirus infection. TCRdb re-analysed the reads in MiXCR, keeping a single row per CDR3 protein. Of about 260,000 distinct CDR3 sequences listed, roughly an eighth are singletons. The sample comprised PBMCs. The receptors shown here come from a human donor in good health (CMV status not recorded). Some clones in this sample may be carry-over from other donors' samples.

At least ten counts were recorded for this clonotype. The chain recombines TRBV6-2 or TRBV6-3 with TRBJ1-1; D gene uncertain. V was shortened by 5 bases and J by 0 bases, with 10 bases between the two germline ends. This CDR3 region has 14 residues. CDR1 is MNHEY and CDR2 is SVGEGT in the germline V gene. This chain's CDR3 is CASSPHSMNTEAFF. For the CDR3, the DNA is TGTGCCAGCAGTCCCCACAGTATGAACACTGAAGCTTTCTTT.

In its sample, this clonotype was seen many times. CDR3 DNA sequence: TGTGCCAGCAGTTACAGCAGGGTTTACAATGAGCAGTTCTTC. Translated, it gives CASSYSRVYNEQFF. This chain joins TRBV6-6 and TRBJ2-1, with D possibly TRBD1 on 5 matching bases. Germline V gene data show CDR1 as MNHNY and CDR2 as SVGAGI (reference sequence). Between the trimmed V and J ends, which lost 2 bases and 4 bases, there was a span of 9 bases. The CDR3 totals 14 residues.

This clonotype was counted many times. This chain uses TRBV20-1 with TRBJ1-4; D gene unclear. Trimming removed 4 bases at V and 2 bases at J, with 8 bases between. This CDR3 is 13 amino acids long. The germline V gene encodes CDR1 DFQATT and CDR2 SNEGSKA (reference sequence). The CDR3 nucleotides are TGCAGTGCTAATAGAGGCACTAATGAAAAACTGTTTTTT. This encodes CSANRGTNEKLFF.

This clonotype showed up many times. The chain joins TRBV7-8 to TRBJ2-2; no reliable D call. This CDR3 region has 18 residues. Trimming took 5 bases from V and 0 from J, leaving 19 bases between them. The germline CDR1 and CDR2 sequences are SGHVS and FQNEAQ. The CDR3 DNA reads TGTGCCAGCAGCCCCCCTCCGCCCTGGGCAACGAACACCGGGGAGCTGTTTTTT. It encodes CASSPPPPWATNTGELFF. Filled out from reference TRBV7-8 and TRBJ2-2, the complete variable domain reads GAGVSQSPRYKVAKRGQDVALRCDPISGHVSLFWYQQALGQGPEFLTYFQNEAQLDKSGLPSDRFFAERPEGSVSTLKIQRTQQEDSAVYLCASSPPPPWATNTGELFFGEGSRLTVL.

This clonotype has a count of ten or more. CDR3 in DNA: TGTGCCAGCAGCTTAGCGACCGGGACTAGCGGGAGAGGGGTTGAGCAGTTCTTC. It specifies CASSLATGTSGRGVEQFF. The chain combines TRBV7-8 with TRBJ2-1, with 14 bases matching TRBD2. The trim removed 0 bases at V and 9 bases at J, leaving 10 bases unmatched. Germline CDR1 SGHVS, CDR2 FQNEAQ. The CDR3 is made up of 18 amino acids.

Only a few counts were recorded for this clonotype. This chain uses TRBV9 with TRBJ1-1; D is possibly TRBD1 (5 bases). This CDR3 comprises 14 residues. The germline V and J ends were trimmed by 4 bases and 8 bases, with 18 bases remaining between them. The germline V gene encodes CDR1 SGDLS and CDR2 YYNGEE. CDR3 residues: CASSTYGSGPEAFF. The DNA of the CDR3 is TGTGCCAGCAGCACGTATGGTTCAGGGCCGGAAGCTTTCTTT.

The V gene is TRBV15, the J gene TRBJ2-2; 8 positions match TRBD2. The V segment lost 5 bases and the J segment 0 bases; nucleotides outside the gene matches: 5. CDR1 and CDR2 (germline): LNHNV, YYDKDF (reference sequence). CDR3 size: 16 residues. The CDR3 coding sequence is TGTGCCACCAGCGCCCCACTAGCGGCGAACACCGGGGAGCTGTTTTTT. Translation: CATSAPLAANTGELFF.

This clonotype was counted only a few times. The chain joins TRBV28 to TRBJ1-5; 9 bases map to TRBD1. V lost 5 bases to trimming and J lost 6 bases; unmatched junction nucleotides: 8. The V gene's germline CDR1 is MDHEN and CDR2 SYDVKM. The CDR3 has 15 amino acids. As DNA, the CDR3 is TGTGCCAGCAGTGCCGGGACAGGGCAATCTCAGCCCCAGCATTTT. This encodes CASSAGTGQSQPQHF.

The chain has TRBV5-6 and TRBJ1-1, with TRBD1 matching over 12 bases. This CDR3 spans 16 amino acids. Germline lookup yields CDR1 SGHDT and CDR2 YYEEEE. After removal of 4 bases from V and 6 bases from J, the junction contained 10 bases not matched to a gene. The CDR3 DNA sequence: TGTGCCAGCAGCGACCACCCGGGACAGGGGGCTTCTGAAGCTTTCTTT. This encodes CASSDHPGQGASEAFF. The variable domain in full, with the rest retrieved from reference TRBV5-6 and TRBJ1-1, is DAGVTQSPTHLIKTRGQQVTLRCSPKSGHDTVSWYQQALGQGPQFIFQYYEEEERQRGNFPDRFSGHQFPNYSSELNVNALLLGDSALYLCASSDHPGQGASEAFFGQGTRLTVV.

This clonotype was recorded many times. The V gene is TRBV7-2, the J gene TRBJ2-6; D is unresolved. From germline, CDR1 is SGHTA and CDR2 FQGNSA. The germline V and J ends were trimmed by 5 bases and 0 bases, with 2 bases remaining between them. The CDR3 has 13 amino acids. CDR3 sequence (DNA): TGTGCCAGCAGCAACTCTGGGGCCAACGTCCTGACTTTC. Amino acid sequence: CASSNSGANVLTF.